What follows are 17 T cell receptor beta chains derived from one specimen sequenced in a study of shared clonotypes between healthy human individuals. Sequencing was performed with immunoSEQ multiplex PCR; in TCRdb, only in-frame clones are kept and a portion is missing. The data hold about 680,000 clones, with 92% observed a single time. CD45RO-negative CD8 cells positively selected for CCR7 made up the naive population, which excluded terminally differentiated effector memory CD45RA+ cells. Sample: naive CD8+ T cells sorted from blood. These receptors all stem from a man under 40 in good health.

The V and J genes are TRBV5-1 and TRBJ2-1; TRBD2 agrees at 12 bases. This CDR3 region has 16 residues. Germline CDR1 SGHRS, CDR2 YFSETQ. With 4 bases clipped from V and 4 bases from J, the junction kept 6 bases outside the gene matches. In DNA, the CDR3 is TGCGCCAGCAGCCCTAGCGGGAGGGGGCAATACAATGAGCAGTTCTTC. As protein: CASSPSGRGQYNEQFF.

The chain couples TRBV27 to TRBJ2-1; D might be TRBD1 (6 bases). Per germline, CDR1 MNHEY and CDR2 SMNVEV (reference sequence). The CDR3 runs to 14 residues. V was clipped by 5 bases and J by 7 bases, with 15 bases between them. The CDR3 coding sequence is TGTGCCAGCAGTAAGGGGGAGCTAAAAAATGAGCAGTTCTTC. The encoded protein is CASSKGELKNEQFF.

V usage is TRBV4-3 and J usage is TRBJ1-1; the D gene is possibly TRBD1 (6 bases). The V gene's germline CDR1 is LGHNA and CDR2 YSLEER. The CDR3 has 15 amino acids. Trimming took off 3 bases at V and 1 base at J, with 12 bases between the two ends. DNA for the CDR3: TGCGCCAGCAGCCAGGAACAGGGTTCGAACACTGAAGCTTTCTTT. Amino acids: CASSQEQGSNTEAFF.

This chain joins TRBV5-6 and TRBJ1-4, with 12 bases that match TRBD1. This CDR3 is 14 amino acids long. V shed 0 bases, J shed 15 bases, and the junction held 6 bases outside the gene matches. CDR1 is SGHDT and CDR2 is YYEEEE in the germline V gene. CDR3 residues: CASSLDVGTGGLFF. DNA of the CDR3: TGTGCCAGCAGCTTGGATGTTGGGACAGGGGGCTTGTTTTTT. Complete variable domain (other parts from reference TRBV5-6 and TRBJ1-4): DAGVTQSPTHLIKTRGQQVTLRCSPKSGHDTVSWYQQALGQGPQFIFQYYEEEERQRGNFPDRFSGHQFPNYSSELNVNALLLGDSALYLCASSLDVGTGGLFFGSGTQLSVL.

The gene calls are TRBV6-5 and TRBJ1-4; D call uncertain. The CDR3 covers 16 residues. Germline CDR1 reads MNHEY; CDR2 reads SVGAGI. V dropped 2 bases and J dropped 0 bases, with 10 bases sitting between them. CDR3 nucleotides: TGTGCCAGCAGTTACGAGGGCTCTGCAACTAATGAAAAACTGTTTTTT. This sequence encodes CASSYEGSATNEKLFF.

V gene TRBV7-9 combines with J gene TRBJ2-1, with TRBD2 matching 11 bases. Germline lookup yields CDR1 SEHNR and CDR2 FQNEAQ (reference sequence). Unmatched junction bases numbered 8, after V lost 5 bases and J lost 8 bases. This CDR3 comprises 15 residues. In nucleotides, the CDR3 is TGTGCCAGCAGCCCTACTAGCGGGAGCTGGTATGAGCAGTTCTTC. It translates to CASSPTSGSWYEQFF. The complete variable domain, with remaining parts taken from reference TRBV7-9 and TRBJ2-1, reads DTGVSQNPRHKITKRGQNVTFRCDPISEHNRLYWYRQTLGQGPEFLTYFQNEAQLEKSRLLSDRFSAERPKGSFSTLEIQRTEQGDSAMYLCASSPTSGSWYEQFFGPGTRLTVL.

The chain links TRBV7-3 to TRBJ2-3; possibly TRBD2 for D (5 bases). The CDR3 covers 16 residues. CDR1 is SGHTA and CDR2 is FQGTGA in the germline V gene. With 4 bases removed from V and 4 bases from J, the gap between germline ends came to 18 bases. The CDR3 protein is CASSSTHGNDPDTQYF. In nucleotides, the CDR3 is TGTGCCAGCAGCTCAACCCACGGGAATGATCCAGATACGCAGTATTTT.

The rearrangement links TRBV27 to TRBJ2-1; D unclear. Trimming stripped 3 bases from V and 8 bases from J, with 5 bases between. CDR3 length: 11 residues. Germline-derived CDR1 and CDR2 are MNHEY and SMNVEV (reference sequence). As DNA, the CDR3 is TGTGCCAGCAGTTTCTCTGATGAGCAGTTCTTC. It encodes CASSFSDEQFF.

The V call is TRBV10-3, the J call TRBJ1-1, with a weak D call TRBD1 (6 bases). CDR3 length: 15 amino acids. The V end lost 10 bases, the J end lost 0 bases, and 18 bases lay between the germline ends. Germline V lookup: CDR1 ENHRY, CDR2 SYGVKD. This chain's CDR3 is CASLTRTEMNTEAFF. For the CDR3, the DNA is TGTGCCAGCCTTACCCGGACAGAAATGAACACTGAAGCTTTCTTT.

A word on this clone: At one boundary the junction diverges from the germline segment, which might be a read error. Different DNA sequences within this sample yield the same CDR3. The chain links TRBV2 to TRBJ2-1, with D possibly being TRBD2 (5 bases). The CDR3 extends over 10 amino acids. CDR1 is SNHLY and CDR2 is FYNNEI in the germline V gene. The CDR3 region is CATDAGKQFF. The CDR3 region has the DNA TGTGCCACCGACGCGGGCAAGCAATTCTTC.

Worth noting for this clone: Other DNA sequences of this sample code for an identical CDR3. The rearrangement joins TRBV28 to TRBJ2-7; D is perhaps TRBD1 (5 bases). V was clipped by 5 bases and J by 2 bases, with 10 bases between them. The germline gives CDR1 MDHEN, CDR2 SYDVKM. The CDR3 runs to 13 residues. The CDR3 reads CASSHRGTYEQYF. For the CDR3, the DNA is TGTGCCAGCAGTCATAGGGGAACCTACGAGCAGTACTTC.

The chain employs TRBV6-5 and TRBJ2-7, with D unresolved. CDR3 length: 13 residues. Germline V lookup: CDR1 MNHEY, CDR2 SVGAGI. V was clipped by 8 bases and J by 0 bases, with 11 bases between them. The CDR3 sequence is CASGWQSSYEQYF. The CDR3 DNA reads TGTGCCAGCGGTTGGCAGAGCTCCTACGAGCAGTACTTC.

This clone was seen just once. The chain employs TRBV13 and TRBJ2-5; D gene uncertain. From germline, CDR1 is PRHDT and CDR2 FYEKMQ (reference sequence). V gave up 0 bases and J gave up 4 bases, with 9 bases separating them. The CDR3 extends over 14 amino acids. The CDR3 loop is CASSLGFAVETQYF. The CDR3 coding sequence is TGTGCCAGCAGCTTAGGTTTTGCGGTAGAGACCCAGTACTTC.

DNA of the CDR3: TGTGCCATCAGTGAGGTTAAACTAGCGGGAGGGCCTCAAGAGACCCAGTACTTC. This codes for CAISEVKLAGGPQETQYF. This chain uses TRBV10-3 with TRBJ2-5, with 13 bases identical to TRBD2. CDR1 and CDR2 from the germline V gene are ENHRY and SYGVKD. V was clipped by 2 bases and J by 2 bases; unmatched bases: 8. This CDR3 has 18 amino acids.

With regard to this clone: The same CDR3 arises from other DNA sequences in this sample as well. The chain is built from TRBV27 and TRBJ2-1; unclear D gene. CDR3 length: 14 amino acids. Trimming left V 3 bases short and J 0 bases short, with 6 bases between. The germline V gene encodes CDR1 MNHEY and CDR2 SMNVEV (reference sequence). The CDR3 coding sequence is TGTGCCAGCAGTTTGTTGAGCTCCTACAATGAGCAGTTCTTC. Amino acids: CASSLLSSYNEQFF.

The CDR3 spells CASSSLAGGGRETQYF. Written as DNA, the CDR3 is TGTGCCAGCAGCTCCCTAGCGGGAGGCGGGCGGGAGACCCAGTACTTC. The chain recombines TRBV13 with TRBJ2-5; 11 bases are shared with TRBD2. Germline V gene data show CDR1 as PRHDT and CDR2 as FYEKMQ (reference sequence). The V gene end was trimmed by 4 bases and the J gene end by 5 bases; junction bases not matched to a gene: 9. The CDR3 has 16 residues.

The chain joins TRBV5-4 to TRBJ2-1, with 10 bases fitting TRBD2. Germline assignment: CDR1 SGHNT and CDR2 YYREEE (reference sequence). With V trimmed by 2 bases and J by 5 bases, 1 base remained unmatched. CDR3 length: 14 amino acids. In DNA form, the CDR3 reads TGTGCCAGCAGCTTAAGCGGGAGGGACAATGAGCAGTTCTTC. Translating gives CASSLSGRDNEQFF.